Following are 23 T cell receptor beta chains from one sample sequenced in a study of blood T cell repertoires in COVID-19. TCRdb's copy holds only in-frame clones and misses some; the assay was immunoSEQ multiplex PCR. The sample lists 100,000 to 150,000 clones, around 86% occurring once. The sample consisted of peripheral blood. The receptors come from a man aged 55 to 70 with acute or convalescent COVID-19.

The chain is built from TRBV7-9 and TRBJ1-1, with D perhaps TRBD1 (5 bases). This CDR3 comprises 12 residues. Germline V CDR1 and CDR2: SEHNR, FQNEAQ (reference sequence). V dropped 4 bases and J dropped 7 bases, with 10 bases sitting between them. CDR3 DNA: TGTGCCAGCAGCTCTCAGGGCTATGAAGCTTTCTTT. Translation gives CASSSQGYEAFF.

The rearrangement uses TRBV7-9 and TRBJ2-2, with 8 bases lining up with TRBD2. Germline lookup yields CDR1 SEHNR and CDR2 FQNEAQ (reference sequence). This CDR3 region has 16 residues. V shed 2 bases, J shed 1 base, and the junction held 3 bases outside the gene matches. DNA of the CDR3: TGTGCCAGCAGCTTAACGGCGGGAGGGAACACCGGGGAGCTGTTTTTT. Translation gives CASSLTAGGNTGELFF.

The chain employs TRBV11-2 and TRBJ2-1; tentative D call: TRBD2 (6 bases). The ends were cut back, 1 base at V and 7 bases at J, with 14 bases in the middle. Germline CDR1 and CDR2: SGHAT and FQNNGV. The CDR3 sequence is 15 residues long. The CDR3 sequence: CASSLGGPGGNEQFF. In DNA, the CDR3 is TGTGCCAGCAGCTTAGGGGGCCCCGGAGGGAATGAGCAGTTCTTC.

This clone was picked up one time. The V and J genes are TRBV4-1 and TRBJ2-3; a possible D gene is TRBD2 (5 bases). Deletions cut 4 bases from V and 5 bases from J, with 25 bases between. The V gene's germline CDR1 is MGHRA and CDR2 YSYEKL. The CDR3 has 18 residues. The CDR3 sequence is CASSRLTGSRFSGDTQYF. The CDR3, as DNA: TGCGCCAGCAGCCGGTTGACTGGGAGTCGTTTTTCTGGAGATACGCAGTATTTT.

The CDR3 protein is CATSEGTSGYQETQYF. The CDR3 bases are TGTGCCACCAGTGAAGGGACTAGCGGCTACCAAGAGACCCAGTACTTC. The chain recombines TRBV24-1 with TRBJ2-5; TRBD2 aligns across 11 bases. Germline lookup yields CDR1 KGHDR and CDR2 SFDVKD. The CDR3 loop spans 16 amino acids. Trimming removed 4 bases from V and 0 bases from J; junction bases left unmatched: 3.

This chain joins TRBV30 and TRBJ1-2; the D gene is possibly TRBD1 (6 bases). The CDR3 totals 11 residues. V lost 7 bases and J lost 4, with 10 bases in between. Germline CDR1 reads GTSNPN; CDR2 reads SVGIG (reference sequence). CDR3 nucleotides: TGTGCCTTAGGCAGGGGCTATGGCTACACCTTC. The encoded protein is CALGRGYGYTF.

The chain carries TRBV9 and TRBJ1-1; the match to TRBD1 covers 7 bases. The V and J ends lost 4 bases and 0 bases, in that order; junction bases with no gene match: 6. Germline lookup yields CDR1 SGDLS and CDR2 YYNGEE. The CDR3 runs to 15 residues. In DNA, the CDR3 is TGTGCCAGCAGCCGGGGACAGCTTTTGAACACTGAAGCTTTCTTT. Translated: CASSRGQLLNTEAFF.

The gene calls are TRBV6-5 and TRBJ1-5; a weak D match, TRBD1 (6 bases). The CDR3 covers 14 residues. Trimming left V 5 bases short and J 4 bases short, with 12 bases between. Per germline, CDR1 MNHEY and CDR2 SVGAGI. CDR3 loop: CASSITQGNQPQHF. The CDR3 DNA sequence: TGTGCCAGCAGTATTACCCAGGGGAATCAGCCCCAGCATTTT.

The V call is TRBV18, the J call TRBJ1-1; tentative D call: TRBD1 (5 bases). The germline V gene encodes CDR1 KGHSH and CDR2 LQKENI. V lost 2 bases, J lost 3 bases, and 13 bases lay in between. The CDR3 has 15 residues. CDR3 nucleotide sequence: TGTGCCAGCTCACCAGGGGGGGTTGGCGACACTGAAGCTTTCTTT. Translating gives CASSPGGVGDTEAFF.

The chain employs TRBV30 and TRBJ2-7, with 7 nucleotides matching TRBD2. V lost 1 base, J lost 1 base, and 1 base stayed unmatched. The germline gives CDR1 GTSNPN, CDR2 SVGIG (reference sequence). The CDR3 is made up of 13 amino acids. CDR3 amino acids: CAWSGGGSYEQYF. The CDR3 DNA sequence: TGTGCCTGGAGTGGGGGAGGGTCCTACGAGCAGTACTTC.

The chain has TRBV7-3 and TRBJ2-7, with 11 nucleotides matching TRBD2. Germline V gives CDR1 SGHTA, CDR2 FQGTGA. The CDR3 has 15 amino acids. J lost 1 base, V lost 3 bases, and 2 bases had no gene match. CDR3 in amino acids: CASSFLAGGSYEQYF. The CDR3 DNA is TGTGCCAGCAGCTTTCTAGCGGGAGGATCCTACGAGCAGTACTTC.

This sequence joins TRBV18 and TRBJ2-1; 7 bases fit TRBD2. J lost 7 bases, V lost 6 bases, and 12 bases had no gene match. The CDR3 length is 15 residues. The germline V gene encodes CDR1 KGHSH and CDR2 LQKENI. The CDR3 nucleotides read TGTGCCAGCTCTCCGAATGGACTAGGAGGGAATGAGCAGTTCTTC. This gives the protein CASSPNGLGGNEQFF.

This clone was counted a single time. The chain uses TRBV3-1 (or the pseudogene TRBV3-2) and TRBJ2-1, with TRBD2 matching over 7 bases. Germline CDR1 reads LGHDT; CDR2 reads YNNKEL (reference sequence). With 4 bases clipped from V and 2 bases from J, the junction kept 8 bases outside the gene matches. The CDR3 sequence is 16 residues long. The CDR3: CASSLPGLRTYNEQFF. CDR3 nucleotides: TGTGCCAGCAGCCTTCCGGGACTACGCACCTACAATGAGCAGTTCTTC.

CDR3 bases: TGTGCCAGCTCCCCCCGAACGGCGAACACCGGGGAGCTGTTTTTT. Its protein is CASSPRTANTGELFF. The chain couples TRBV7-9 to TRBJ2-2; D call uncertain. V shed 8 bases and J shed 0 bases, with 13 bases lying between them. CDR3 length: 15 residues. Germline V gives CDR1 SEHNR, CDR2 FQNEAQ (reference sequence).

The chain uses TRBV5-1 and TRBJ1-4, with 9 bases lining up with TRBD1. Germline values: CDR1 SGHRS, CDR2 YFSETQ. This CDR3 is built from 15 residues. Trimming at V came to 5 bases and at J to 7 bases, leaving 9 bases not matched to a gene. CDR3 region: CASRPTGGRSEKLFF. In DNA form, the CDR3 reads TGCGCCAGCAGGCCTACAGGGGGCAGGAGTGAAAAACTGTTTTTT.

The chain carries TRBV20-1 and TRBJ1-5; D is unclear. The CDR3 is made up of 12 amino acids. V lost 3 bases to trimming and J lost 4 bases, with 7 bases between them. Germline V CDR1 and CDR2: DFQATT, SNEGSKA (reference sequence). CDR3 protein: CSASLGNQPQHF. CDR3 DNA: TGCAGTGCTAGTCTCGGGAATCAGCCCCAGCATTTT.

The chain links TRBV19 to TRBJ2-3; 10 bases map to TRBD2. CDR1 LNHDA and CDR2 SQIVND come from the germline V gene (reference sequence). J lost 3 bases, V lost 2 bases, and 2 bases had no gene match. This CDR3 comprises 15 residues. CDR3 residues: CASSILAGVTDTQYF. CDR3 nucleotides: TGTGCCAGTAGTATACTAGCGGGAGTGACAGATACGCAGTATTTT. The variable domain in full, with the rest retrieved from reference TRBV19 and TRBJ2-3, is DGGITQSPKYLFRKEGQNVTLSCEQNLNHDAMYWYRQDPGQGLRLIYYSQIVNDFQKGDIAEGYSVSREKKESFPLTVTSAQKNPTAFYLCASSILAGVTDTQYFGPGTRLTVL.

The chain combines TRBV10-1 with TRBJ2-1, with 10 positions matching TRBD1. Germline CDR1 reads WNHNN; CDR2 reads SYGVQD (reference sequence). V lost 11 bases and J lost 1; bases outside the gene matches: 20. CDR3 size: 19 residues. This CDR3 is CAPPIPRTGGNFSYNEQFF. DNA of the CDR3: TGCGCCCCACCTATACCACGGACAGGGGGAAATTTTTCCTACAATGAGCAGTTCTTC.

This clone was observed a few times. This CDR3 is CASGPRDFYEQYF. In nucleotides, the CDR3 is TGTGCCAGCGGACCCCGGGACTTCTACGAGCAGTACTTC. V gene TRBV27 combines with J gene TRBJ2-7; D is possibly TRBD2 (6 bases). The CDR3 has 13 amino acids. The germline gives CDR1 MNHEY, CDR2 SMNVEV (reference sequence). The V end lost 8 bases, the J end lost 3 bases, and 14 bases lay between the germline ends.

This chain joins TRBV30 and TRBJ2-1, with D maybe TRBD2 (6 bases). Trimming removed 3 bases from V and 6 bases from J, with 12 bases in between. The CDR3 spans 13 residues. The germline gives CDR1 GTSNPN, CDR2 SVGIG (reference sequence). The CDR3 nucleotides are TGTGCCTGGAGCCAGCGGGCGCCCAATGAGCAGTTCTTC. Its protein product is CAWSQRAPNEQFF.

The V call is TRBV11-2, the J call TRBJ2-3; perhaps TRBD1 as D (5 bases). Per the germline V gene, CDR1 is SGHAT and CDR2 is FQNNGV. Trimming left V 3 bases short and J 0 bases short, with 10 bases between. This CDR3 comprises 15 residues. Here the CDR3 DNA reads TGTGCCAGCAGCTTTTGGGGCGGTAGCACAGATACGCAGTATTTT. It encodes CASSFWGGSTDTQYF.

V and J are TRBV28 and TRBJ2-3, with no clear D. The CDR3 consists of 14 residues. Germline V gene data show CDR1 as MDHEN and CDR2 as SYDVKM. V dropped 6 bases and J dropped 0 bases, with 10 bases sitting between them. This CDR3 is CASRHHVSTDTQYF. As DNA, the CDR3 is TGTGCCAGCAGACACCACGTTAGCACAGATACGCAGTATTTT.

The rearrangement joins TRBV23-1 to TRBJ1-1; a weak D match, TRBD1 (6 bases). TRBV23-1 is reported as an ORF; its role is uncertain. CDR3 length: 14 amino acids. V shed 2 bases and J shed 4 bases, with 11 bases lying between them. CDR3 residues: CASSQRGACTEAFF. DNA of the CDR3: TGCGCCAGCAGTCAACGGGGGGCGTGCACTGAAGCTTTCTTT.